A selection of T cell receptor beta chains follows, all from one sample in a study of shared clonotypes between healthy human individuals. Method: immunoSEQ multiplex PCR; TCRdb's copy keeps in-frame clones and lacks some. The data contain roughly 2.2 million clones, more than 80% of them singletons. What was sequenced was naive CD4+ T cells from PBMCs. Every receptor here comes from a man between 18 and 29 years old in good health. Some clones in this sample may be carry-over from other donors' samples. The CDR3 runs from the conserved cysteine through the conserved F or W. D genes are given only for firm matches. Size values are once, few and many counts, or a class for expanded clones, and some rows have none.

NA	TRBV5-1	NA	TRBJ2-5	TGCGCCAGCAGCTTGGCGGGACCGGAGACCCAGTACTTC	CASSLAGPETQYF
NA	TRBV29-1	NA	TRBJ1-2	TGCAGCGTTGCGGGTTTAGGGAACTACTATGGCTACACCTTC	CSVAGLGNYYGYTF
NA	TRBV11-2	NA	TRBJ1-3	TGTGCCAGCAGTTTTCCCCCCCTAGGCTCTGGAAACACCATATATTTT	CASSFPPLGSGNTIYF
NA	TRBV11-2	NA	TRBJ1-1	TGTGCCAGCAGCTTAGGGCACTCGGCTGAAGCTTTCTTT	CASSLGHSAEAFF
NA	TRBV19	NA	TRBJ2-1	TGTGCCAGTTCCTATCCTCATGAGCATGAGCAGTTCTTC	CASSYPHEHEQFF
NA	TRBV28	NA	TRBJ2-3	TGTGCCAGCGTGGACCGCCGAACAGATACGCAGTATTTT	CASVDRRTDTQYF
NA	TRBV28	NA	TRBJ1-1	TGTGCCAGGATGAGGAGGACTGAAGCTTTCTTT	CARMRRTEAFF
NA	TRBV7-3	NA	TRBJ2-1	TGTGCCAGCAGCTTAGGGCACCGGGACTTGGGACCGGAGCAGTTCTTC	CASSLGHRDLGPEQFF
NA	TRBV27	NA	TRBJ1-2	TGTGCCAGCCGGAAGCGGGAGGGACTTGGCTACACCTTC	CASRKREGLGYTF
NA	TRBV5-4	NA	TRBJ2-2	TGTGCCAGCAGCGATGGACGATCGAACACCGGGGAGCTGTTTTTT	CASSDGRSNTGELFF
TRBD1	TRBV5-1	once	TRBJ2-7	TGCGCCAGCAGCGGGACCGGGACAGAAGACTACGAGCAGTACTTC	CASSGTGTEDYEQYF
NA	TRBV6-6	once	TRBJ1-1	TGTGCCAGCAGCTTGGGGGGTGGGGACACTGAAGCTTTCTTT	CASSLGGGDTEAFF
NA	TRBV28	NA	TRBJ1-2	TGTGCCAGCAGTTTAGCGGCAGGGGCCCATGGCTACACCTTC	CASSLAAGAHGYTF
TRBD1	TRBV9	NA	TRBJ2-7	TGTGCCAGCAGCGTAGGGGGACAGGGGAGGGACGAGCAGTACTTC	CASSVGGQGRDEQYF
NA	TRBV7-2	once	TRBJ2-1	TGTGCCAGCAGCTTTCATGGTCGAGCCTACAATGAGCAGTTCTTC	CASSFHGRAYNEQFF
TRBD2	TRBV29-1	NA	TRBJ2-3	TGCAGCGTTGGCCCGGGACTAGCGGGAGTCACAGATACGCAGTATTTT	CSVGPGLAGVTDTQYF
NA	TRBV7-9	NA	TRBJ2-6	TGTGCCAGCGAATATTACAGGGGCGGGGCCCGCTCTGGGGCCAACGTCCTGACTTTC	CASEYYRGGARSGANVLTF
NA	TRBV30	NA	TRBJ1-5	TGTGCCTGGAGTGTACTAGGGGATCAGCCCCAGCATTTT	CAWSVLGDQPQHF
TRBD2	TRBV27	NA	TRBJ2-7	TGTGCCAGCAGCCCCCGGGACGGACTAGCGGCACCCTACGAGCAGTACTTC	CASSPRDGLAAPYEQYF
NA	TRBV4-3	once	TRBJ2-7	TGCGCCAGCAGCCAAGATCACAGCTCCTACGAGCAGTACTTC	CASSQDHSSYEQYF
TRBD2	TRBV5-4	NA	TRBJ2-5	TGTGCCAGCAGACCGGGACTAGCGGGGGGCACCCAAGAGACCCAGTACTTC	CASRPGLAGGTQETQYF
NA	TRBV29-1	NA	TRBJ2-3	TGCAGCGTTGAGATTATAGGAGGTACCCTGACAGATACGCAGTATTTT	CSVEIIGGTLTDTQYF
TRBD2	TRBV5-4	once	TRBJ2-5	TGTGCCAGCAGTAGGGACTATGAAGAGACCCAGTACTTC	CASSRDYEETQYF
TRBD1	TRBV2	NA	TRBJ2-7	TGTGCCAGCAGCCCCGGGACAGGGGGACACGAGCAGTACTTC	CASSPGTGGHEQYF
NA	TRBV6-5	NA	TRBJ2-5	TGTGCCAGCAGTGGGAGGACGGAGGGGAAGACCCAGTACTTC	CASSGRTEGKTQYF
TRBD1	TRBV27	NA	TRBJ2-7	TGTGCCAGCTTCCCGGGACAGGGTTTCCACGAGCAGTACTTC	CASFPGQGFHEQYF
NA	TRBV5-1	NA	TRBJ2-2	TGCGCCAGCAGCTTTGCCGGCACCGGGGAGCTGTTTTTT	CASSFAGTGELFF
NA	TRBV7-8	NA	TRBJ1-2	TGTGCCAGCAGCCATTTCACGGCCGATGGCTACACCTTC	CASSHFTADGYTF
TRBD2	TRBV5-1	NA	TRBJ2-3	TGCGCCAGCAGCTTCGGACTAGCAGCTAGCACAGATACGCAGTATTTT	CASSFGLAASTDTQYF
TRBD1	TRBV4-1	NA	TRBJ1-5	TGCGCCAGCAGCCAAGTGCCAGGGGGAAAATTAGGCCAGCCCCAGCATTTT	CASSQVPGGKLGQPQHF
TRBD2	TRBV4-3	NA	TRBJ2-1	TGCGCCAGCAGCCAAGACCCGGCCGGGAGGGCGAGCGATGAGCAGTTCTTC	CASSQDPAGRASDEQFF
NA	TRBV4-3	NA	TRBJ1-5	TGCGCCAGCAGCCAAGATCTGGCAGGCAATCAGCCCCAGCATTTT	CASSQDLAGNQPQHF
TRBD2	TRBV19	NA	TRBJ2-5	TGTGCCAGTAGTTATGGGCTAGCGGGGTACCAGTACTTC	CASSYGLAGYQYF
NA	TRBV9	once	TRBJ1-2	TGTGCCAGCAGCGTAGAGGGCAGGCAATGGAACGGCTACACCTTC	CASSVEGRQWNGYTF
NA	TRBV10-1	NA	TRBJ1-5	TGCGCCCCTTACCATGGACAGCTCAATCAGCCCCAGCATTTT	CAPYHGQLNQPQHF
NA	TRBV6-6	NA	TRBJ2-7	TGTGCCAGCAGTTACCCGACGAGGGGCGCGCGAGGCGAGCAGTACTTC	CASSYPTRGARGEQYF
NA	TRBV20-1	NA	TRBJ2-1	TGCAGTGGGGGGGATGCGGGAGAGCAGTTCTTC	CSGGDAGEQFF